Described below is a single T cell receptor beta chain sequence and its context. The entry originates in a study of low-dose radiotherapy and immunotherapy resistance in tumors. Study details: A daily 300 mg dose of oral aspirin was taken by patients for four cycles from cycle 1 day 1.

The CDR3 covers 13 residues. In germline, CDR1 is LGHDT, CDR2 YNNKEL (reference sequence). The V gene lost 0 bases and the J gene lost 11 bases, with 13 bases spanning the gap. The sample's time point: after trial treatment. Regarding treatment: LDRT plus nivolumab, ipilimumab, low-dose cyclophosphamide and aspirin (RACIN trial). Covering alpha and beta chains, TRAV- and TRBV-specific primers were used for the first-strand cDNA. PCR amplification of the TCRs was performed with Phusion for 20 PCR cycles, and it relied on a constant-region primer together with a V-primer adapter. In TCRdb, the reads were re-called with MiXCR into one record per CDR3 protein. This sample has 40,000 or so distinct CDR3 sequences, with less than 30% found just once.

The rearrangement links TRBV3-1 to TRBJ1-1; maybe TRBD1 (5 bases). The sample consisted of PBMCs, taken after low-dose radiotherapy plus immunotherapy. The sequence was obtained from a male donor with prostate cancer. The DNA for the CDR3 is TGTGCCAGCAGCCAAGAAGGTGGGGCAGGGGCTTTCTTT. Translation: CASSQEGGAGAFF.